This TCR beta chain was sequenced in a study of shared clonotypes between healthy human individuals. Study-wide results and limits: Rarefaction revealed incomplete sorted-subset sequencing despite large depth.

The authors' processing: ImmunoSEQ only sent back junction sequences with no quality scores, so filtering was done differently. The repertoire was sequenced with immunoSEQ multiplex PCR; TCRdb's copy has only in-frame clones and lacks some. D and trimming come from the DNA, and the V and J calls and clone size come from that table. Of approximately 320,000 clones listed, roughly 70% are singletons. Details on this clone: Its cognate antigen is unknown.

The CDR3 spans 17 residues. J lost 3 bases, V lost 0 bases, and 7 bases had no gene match. Germline V lookup: CDR1 LGHNA, CDR2 YSLEER. The TCR originated in a man younger than 45 in good health. This chain connects TRBV4-3 to TRBJ2-1, with 8 bases fitting TRBD2. The sample consisted of memory CD4+ T cells sorted from blood. Subset specified: CD45RA-negative fraction. CDR3 sequence: CASSQDGWSGGYNEQFF. Written as DNA, the CDR3 is TGCGCCAGCAGCCAAGATGGGTGGAGCGGGGGCTACAATGAGCAGTTCTTC.